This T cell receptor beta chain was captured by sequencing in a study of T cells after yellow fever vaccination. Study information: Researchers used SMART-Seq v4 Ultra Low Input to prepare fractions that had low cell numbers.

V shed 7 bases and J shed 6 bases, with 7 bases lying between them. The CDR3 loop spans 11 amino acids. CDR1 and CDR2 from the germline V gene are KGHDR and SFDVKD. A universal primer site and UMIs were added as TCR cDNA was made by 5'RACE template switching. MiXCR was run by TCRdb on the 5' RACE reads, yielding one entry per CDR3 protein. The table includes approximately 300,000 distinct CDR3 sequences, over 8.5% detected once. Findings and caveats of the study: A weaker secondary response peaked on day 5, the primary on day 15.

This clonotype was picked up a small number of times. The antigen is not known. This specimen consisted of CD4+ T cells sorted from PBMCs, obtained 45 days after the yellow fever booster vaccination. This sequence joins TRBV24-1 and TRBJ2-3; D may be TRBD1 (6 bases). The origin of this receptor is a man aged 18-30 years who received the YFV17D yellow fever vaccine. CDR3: CATSTGDTQYF. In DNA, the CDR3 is TGTGCCACCAGCACAGGGGATACGCAGTATTTT.